This T cell receptor beta chain was identified during a study of human T cells and chemical hapten exposure. Study as a whole: The sensitizing agent was 2% DPC, placed on 2 cm by 2 cm of upper inner arm skin.

Germline-derived CDR1 and CDR2 are KGHDR and SFDVKD. The CDR3 consists of 14 residues. V was cut by 3 bases and J by 9 bases, with 14 bases left in between. As to time point: patch test 1, 2 weeks after DPC sensitization. The sample's treatment: therapeutic diphenylcyclopropenone sensitization with weekly scalp DPC. In this sample, this clonotype turned up a few times. TCRdb called the RACE reads again in MiXCR, with one record for every CDR3 protein. The sample yields fewer than 400,000 distinct CDR3 sequences, around 6.9% seen once. The origin of this receptor is a young woman with alopecia areata. Some clones in this sample may be carry-over from other donors' samples. The chain employs TRBV24-1 and TRBJ2-1; a weak D match, TRBD1 (6 bases). Sequences were derived from whole blood, sampled in connection with sensitization to the hapten diphenylcyclopropenone (DPC). CDR3 region: CATSDPTGGGEQFF. CDR3 bases: TGTGCCACCAGTGATCCGACAGGCGGCGGTGAGCAGTTCTTC.